Below, 19 T cell receptor beta chains from the same sample are listed, as sequenced in a study of OX40 agonist ivuxolimab in advanced cancers. Sequencing was performed with immunoSEQ multiplex PCR; in TCRdb, only in-frame clones are kept and a portion is missing. The repertoire holds tens of thousands of clones, with approximately 90% as singletons. The sample was CD4+ or CD8+ T cells sorted from blood, taken in a trial of the OX40 agonist ivuxolimab. These receptors were obtained from an adult with an advanced solid tumor such as melanoma, head and neck, liver or kidney cancer.

This chain links TRBV29-1 with TRBJ2-2, with D maybe TRBD1 (6 bases). The CDR3 is made up of 14 amino acids. V lost 7 bases to trimming and J lost 3 bases, with 15 bases between them. CDR1 and CDR2 from the germline V gene are SQVTM and ANQGSEA. CDR3 loop: CSASATGYTGELFF. The CDR3 DNA follows: TGCAGCGCTAGTGCAACAGGGTACACCGGGGAGCTGTTTTTT.

CDR3 nucleotides: TGTGCCAGCAACCTTTTAAGGGACTCGCCACCCTCCTACAATGAGCAGTTCTTC. Protein: CASNLLRDSPPSYNEQFF. This chain links TRBV28 with TRBJ2-1, with D tentatively TRBD2 (6 bases). The CDR3 is 18 residues long. The germline V gene has CDR1 MDHEN and CDR2 SYDVKM. Trimming took 7 bases from V and 0 from J, leaving 22 bases between them.

The rearrangement uses TRBV5-1 and TRBJ2-7; D is perhaps TRBD2 (5 bases). From germline, CDR1 is SGHRS and CDR2 YFSETQ. Trimming pared 0 bases from V and 3 bases from J, leaving 13 bases between. The CDR3 sequence is 15 residues long. The CDR3 sequence is CASSLDHRGDYEQYF. The CDR3 bases are TGCGCCAGCAGCTTGGACCACCGGGGTGACTACGAGCAGTACTTC.

V gene TRBV9 combines with J gene TRBJ2-3, with TRBD2 matching over 9 bases. CDR1 and CDR2 from the germline V gene are SGDLS and YYNGEE. J gave up 3 bases and V 1 base, and 6 bases lay outside the gene matches. CDR3 length equals 16 residues. DNA for the CDR3: TGTGCCAGCAGCGTACCTAGCGGGGAGGTAACAGATACGCAGTATTTT. It translates to CASSVPSGEVTDTQYF.

This clone was seen a single time. The rearrangement joins TRBV28 to TRBJ2-3, with 11 bases that match TRBD2. The CDR3 runs to 19 residues. In germline, CDR1 is MDHEN, CDR2 SYDVKM. The junction had 11 bases not matched to a gene; V was cut back by 3 bases and J by 0 bases. CDR3 DNA sequence: TGTGCCAGCAGTTTGACTAGCGGGAAACCTTGGTCTAGCACAGATACGCAGTATTTT. This translates into CASSLTSGKPWSSTDTQYF.

J is TRBJ1-4 and V is TRBV5-1; D uncertain. Germline-derived CDR1 and CDR2 are SGHRS and YFSETQ. Trimming pared 5 bases from V and 10 bases from J, leaving 9 bases between. The CDR3 extends over 11 amino acids. The CDR3 loop is CASRGFGKLFF. The CDR3 bases are TGCGCCAGCAGAGGGTTTGGAAAACTGTTTTTT.

The rearrangement joins TRBV9 to TRBJ2-7; 10 positions match TRBD2. CDR3 length: 16 amino acids. Trimming removed 0 bases from V and 4 bases from J; junction bases left unmatched: 7. Germline V CDR1 and CDR2: SGDLS, YYNGEE. The CDR3 is CASSVDPSGSDYEQYF. CDR3 bases: TGTGCCAGCAGCGTAGATCCTAGCGGGAGCGATTACGAGCAGTACTTC.

The chain has TRBV2 and TRBJ1-1; D unclear. The V end was cut by 0 bases, the J end by 10 bases, with 9 bases between. The CDR3 contains 12 residues. Germline CDR1 is SNHLY and CDR2 is FYNNEI. The CDR3 nucleotides read TGTGCCAGCAGTGAAGCGCAAGGTGGAGCTTTCTTT. Its protein product is CASSEAQGGAFF.

The CDR3 reads CASSRATGGVNEQFF. The DNA of the CDR3 is TGTGCCAGCAGCCGCGCGACAGGGGGTGTGAATGAGCAGTTCTTC. This chain joins TRBV11-2 and TRBJ2-1, with 9 positions matching TRBD1. Trimming removed 5 bases from V and 7 bases from J; junction bases left unmatched: 9. The CDR3 consists of 15 residues. Per germline, CDR1 SGHAT and CDR2 FQNNGV.

This chain connects TRBV7-6 to TRBJ2-1; D is possibly TRBD2 (6 bases). Trimming stripped 8 bases from V and 7 bases from J, with 18 bases between. CDR1 and CDR2 from the germline V gene are SGHVS and FNYEAQ. This CDR3 has 14 amino acids. The CDR3 DNA follows: TGTGCCAGCCGGGACGGACGGGAGCAGAATGAGCAGTTCTTC. Translating it yields CASRDGREQNEQFF.

The chain recombines TRBV28 with TRBJ1-1; 8 positions agree with TRBD1. The CDR3 length is 15 residues. CDR1 and CDR2 from the germline V gene are MDHEN and SYDVKM. Trimming took 5 bases from V and 0 from J; bases not matched to a gene: 5. CDR3 nucleotides: TGTGCCAGCAGTCCCAGGACAGGGCTGAACACTGAAGCTTTCTTT. Protein product: CASSPRTGLNTEAFF.

This sequence joins TRBV11-1 and TRBJ2-1; 9 nucleotides match TRBD2. V shed 5 bases and J 7 bases; nucleotides not matched to a gene: 9. Per germline, CDR1 SGHAT and CDR2 FQDESV (reference sequence). The CDR3 runs 15 residues. The DNA for the CDR3 is TGTGCCAGCAGCCCACCTGCTAGCGGGGAGAATGAGCAGTTCTTC. It specifies CASSPPASGENEQFF. Filled out from reference TRBV11-1 and TRBJ2-1, the complete variable domain reads EAEVAQSPRYKITEKSQAVAFWCDPISGHATLYWYRQILGQGPELLVQFQDESVVDDSQLPKDRFSAERLKGVDSTLKIQPAELGDSAMYLCASSPPASGENEQFFGPGTRLTVL.

The rearrangement uses TRBV4-1 and TRBJ2-7; D not resolved. The germline CDR1 and CDR2 sequences are MGHRA and YSYEKL. Between the trimmed V and J ends, which lost 3 bases and 1 base, there was a span of 7 bases. The length of the CDR3 is 13 residues. The CDR3 protein is CASSHGRSYEQYF. CDR3 coding DNA: TGCGCCAGCAGCCATGGCAGGTCCTACGAGCAGTACTTC.

Only one count was recorded for this clone. The gene calls are TRBV6-5 and TRBJ2-7; D is perhaps TRBD1 or TRBD2 (6 bases each). In germline, CDR1 is MNHEY, CDR2 SVGAGI. This CDR3 has 13 residues. V lost 0 bases, J lost 6 bases, and 9 bases lay in between. The DNA for the CDR3 is TGTGCCAGCAGTTACTCCCGGGGGCGCGAGCAGTACTTC. Encoded protein: CASSYSRGREQYF.

The chain has TRBV27 and TRBJ2-7, with TRBD1 as a possible D gene (6 bases). The V end lost 5 bases, the J end lost 2 bases, and 16 bases lay between the germline ends. This CDR3 has 15 amino acids. Per the germline V gene, CDR1 is MNHEY and CDR2 is SMNVEV (reference sequence). CDR3 DNA sequence: TGTGCCAGCAGTGCAACGGGACACCAGCCCTACGAGCAGTACTTC. Amino acid sequence: CASSATGHQPYEQYF.

This clone was counted a few times. This CDR3 is CASSSRVHGYTF. DNA of the CDR3: TGTGCCAGCAGCTCCAGGGTGCATGGCTACACCTTC. The chain has TRBV7-9 and TRBJ1-2, with D perhaps matching TRBD1 (5 bases). The CDR3 sequence is 12 residues long. Germline CDR1 reads SEHNR; CDR2 reads FQNEAQ (reference sequence). V lost 4 bases and J 6 bases, leaving 9 bases between the germline ends.

This sequence joins TRBV4-1 and TRBJ2-5; either TRBD1 or TRBD2 may supply D (5 bases each). The germline CDR1 and CDR2 sequences are MGHRA and YSYEKL. Trimming shortened V by 1 base and J by 5 bases, and 20 bases separated the two germline ends. The CDR3 has 17 residues. CDR3 region: CASSQVGVGEGRETQYF. The CDR3 nucleotides are TGCGCCAGCAGCCAAGTAGGGGTAGGAGAGGGCCGCGAGACCCAGTACTTC.

The J gene is TRBJ2-5, the V gene TRBV9, with D possibly being TRBD1 (5 bases). This CDR3 has 15 residues. The V gene's germline CDR1 is SGDLS and CDR2 YYNGEE. The V end was cut by 4 bases, the J end by 7 bases, with 20 bases between. CDR3 region: CASSLSSAGSGTQYF. Here the CDR3 DNA reads TGTGCCAGCAGCCTCTCGTCGGCAGGGTCTGGGACCCAGTACTTC.

The chain uses TRBV6-6 and TRBJ1-2, with 7 bases matching TRBD1. This CDR3 comprises 15 residues. V dropped 2 bases and J dropped 2; count of bases not matched to a gene: 5. Germline lookup yields CDR1 MNHNY and CDR2 SVGAGI (reference sequence). In nucleotides, the CDR3 is TGTGCCAGCAGTTACCAGGGGGGGGCGAACTATGGCTACACCTTC. Translating gives CASSYQGGANYGYTF.